What follows is one T cell receptor (beta chain) and its context. Which antigen it targets is not known. No much larger clone exists at a distance of one base, and base qualities are not known. The donors were healthy, HIV-negative adults with no recently reported acute infections or vaccinations. Every donor was a Caucasian adult living in Nashville, Tennessee, USA. CD4+ T cells were enriched by magnetic negative selection; naive cells were then positively selected on CD45RA, and the negative fraction formed the memory subset. After blood collection by leukapheresis, PBMCs were isolated using Ficoll-Histopaque density gradient centrifugation and then cryopreserved in the vapor phase of liquid nitrogen. Purity and quantity of every magnetically sorted T cell population were checked by analytical flow cytometry. Genomic DNA was isolated from every sorted fraction and measured by UV absorbance on a Nanodrop 2000c.

From cysteine to phenylalanine, the CDR3 is 14 amino acids long. Only the CDR3 DNA is retained, 42 bases long and in frame from the first base. The germline ends are 6 bases apart after V is trimmed by 2 bases and J by 0 bases. From a lookup of the germline V gene (reference sequence), CDR1 and CDR2 are SEHNR and FQNEAQ. This sample is drawn from a study of shared clonotypes between healthy human individuals (dated by TCRdb to about 2020). At the level of the whole study: A few men and a couple of women, aged 18 to 49 years, made up the cohort. Between about 0.9 and 9 billion PBMCs per donor were obtained by leukapheresis. To estimate repertoire size and how much clonotype sharing occurs between individuals, the study deeply sequenced the blood TCR repertoires of roughly 5 healthy adults. Libraries were prepared and TCR repertoires were sequenced by different laboratories using diverse techniques, in order to increase sequencing depth and limit assay-specific biases. Per donor, three plates each were used for CD4 naive and CD4 memory, two for CD8 naive, and one for CD8 memory. General findings and caveats noted by the study authors: Because the study included a small number of donors, the genetic and exposure-history diversity represented was limited. Based on pairwise subsampling, the degree of clonotype sharing among donors was expected to be affected by sequencing depth. Larger estimated clonotype richness was generally found for naive subsets than for memory subsets. Only blood was sampled, and tissue TCR repertoires likely differ from those in blood. Across several donors, 5% to 6% of naive CD4, roughly 3.5% of naive CD8, about 2.3% of memory CD4, and about 0.44% of memory CD8 clonotypes were shared. Compared with non-shared clonotypes, clonotypes shared by all four sorted-subset donors had higher generation probabilities. Incomplete sequencing was indicated by rarefaction of sorted-subset datasets, despite the large sequencing depth.

Using the deep immunoSEQ assay, TCR CDR3 regions were amplified from genomic DNA by multiplex PCR. Genomic DNA extracted from each cell subset was distributed evenly over all wells of several immunoSEQ 96-well plates, and each plate served as one replicate. For sorted subsets, 200 to 250 ng of genomic DNA, equivalent to some 30,000 T cell genomes, went into each replicate PCR. Purified libraries were measured with a Qubit 3.0 fluorometer, size-checked on a Bioanalyzer 2100, and measured again with the KAPA Library Quantification kit. Every immunoSEQ 96-well plate was sequenced on a dedicated single-read 150-cycle Illumina NextSeq 550 flow cell. The authors processed their data as follows. Because only junctional sequences without quality scores were contained in the immunoSEQ output, filtering matching that applied to full-length reads could not be performed. To assign V/J genes and CDR3, sequences were annotated against IMGT germline references using PyIR, a Python wrapper for IgBLAST v1.9. Any read was removed if the V/J assignment was weak (E-value above 1e-6), the CDR3 was missing, or the read contained stop codons, out-of-frame junctions, or ambiguous translated residues. V3J clonotypes were defined as sequences sharing the same inferred V gene, J gene, and CDR3 amino acid sequence. Percentage overlap between repertoires was calculated by dividing the number of shared unique clonotypes by the size of the smaller repertoire. RTK rarefaction, the Chao1 estimator, and Recon v2.1 estimates of unobserved clonotypes were used to assess repertoire richness. Generation probabilities for all TCRbeta clonotypes obtained by the gDNA method from a handful of donors were computed using OLGA. As stored in TCRdb, this immuneACCESS dataset retains in-frame rearrangements with V and J assigned. A fraction of the clones does not appear; measured against another copy, unresolved V genes explain less than half of the discrepancy, and the remainder lacks a known reason. V and J calls and clone size follow that table, whereas D and trimming were derived from the DNA. The sample contains under 2.5 million clones, 85% to 95% of them found a single time. The top ten constitute around 0.38% of the sample.

Sequencing was performed on naive CD4+ T cells from PBMCs. The intended sense of this specimen's cell subset or site label: CD45RA+ positively selected. The chain is made from TRBV7-9 and TRBJ2-3; the D gene is not confidently resolved. The TCR sequence derives from a man younger than 35 in good health. Some clones in this sample may be carry-over from other donors' samples. CDR3 sequence: CASSLLGSTDTQYF. At the DNA level, the sequence is TGTGCCAGCAGCTTACTGGGGAGCACAGATACGCAGTATTTT.